This T cell receptor beta chain was sequenced in a study of Ad26.COV2.S vaccination and SARS-CoV-2 variants. The study, taken as a whole, reports: A substantial breadth of spike-specific CD8+ and CD4+ T cell responses after vaccination has been reported.

Sequencing used immunoSEQ multiplex PCR; TCRdb keeps in-frame clones, though not all of them. The sample records under 300,000 clones, around nine tenths being singletons. The CDR3 has 13 amino acids. CDR1 is LGHDT, CDR2 YNNKEL, per germline (reference sequence). The trim removed 6 bases at V and 7 bases at J, leaving 4 bases unmatched. About this clone itself: Its antigen remains unidentified.

Treatment here: over 15 received Ad26.COV2.S at low or high dose, single or two shots; 5 received placebo; per-sample allocation not given. The investigators took samples on day 63 after the first vaccine or placebo injection. The sequence derives from a person between 18 and 65 years old who received the Ad26.COV2.S COVID-19 vaccine or a placebo. The chain combines TRBV3-1 (or the pseudogene TRBV3-2) with TRBJ2-4, with 9 bases that match TRBD1. Material: peripheral blood, obtained in a trial of Ad26.COV2.S vaccine versus placebo. CDR3 amino acids: CASSTDRGNIQYF. The DNA of the CDR3 is TGTGCCAGCAGTACGGACAGGGGCAACATTCAGTACTTC.